The subject of this entry is one T cell receptor beta chain. Clones were read by immunoSEQ multiplex PCR, and TCRdb kept only the in-frame ones, dropping some. The sample consists of around 100,000 clones, 85% of them appearing once. This sample was included in a study of blood T cell repertoires in COVID-19. Study information: PBMCs, B-cell-depleted T cells, or T cells provided the cDNA or gDNA that made up the material.

The V gene lost 7 bases and the J gene lost 4 bases, with 22 bases spanning the gap. Germline V CDR1 and CDR2: SGHKS, YYEKEE (reference sequence). The CDR3 is 16 residues long. The clonotype was recovered from a man aged 50-59 years with active or convalescent COVID-19. The sequenced sample consisted of peripheral blood. V is TRBV5-5 and J is TRBJ2-3, with D tentatively TRBD1 (6 bases). CDR3 sequence: CASSSRQGWGSDTQYF. The CDR3 coding sequence is TGTGCCAGCTCCTCGAGGCAGGGGTGGGGCTCAGATACGCAGTATTTT.